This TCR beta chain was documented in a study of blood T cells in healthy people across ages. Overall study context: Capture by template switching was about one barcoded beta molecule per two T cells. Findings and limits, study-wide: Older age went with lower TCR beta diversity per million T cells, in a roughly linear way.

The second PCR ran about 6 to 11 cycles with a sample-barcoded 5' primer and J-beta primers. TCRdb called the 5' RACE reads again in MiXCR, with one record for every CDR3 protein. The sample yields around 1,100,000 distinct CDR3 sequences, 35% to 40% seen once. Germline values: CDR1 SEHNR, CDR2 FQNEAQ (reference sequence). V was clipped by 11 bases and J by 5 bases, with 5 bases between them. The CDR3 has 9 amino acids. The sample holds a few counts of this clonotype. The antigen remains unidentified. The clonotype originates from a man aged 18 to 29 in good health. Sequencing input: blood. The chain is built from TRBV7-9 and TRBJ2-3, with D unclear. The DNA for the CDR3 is TGTGCCGGTGGAGATACGCAGTATTTT. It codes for CAGGDTQYF.